These 19 T cell receptor beta chains were all obtained from the same sample, sequenced in a study of OX40 agonist ivuxolimab in advanced cancers. Repertoires were generated with immunoSEQ multiplex PCR, while TCRdb's copy carries only in-frame clones and drops some. Of around 98,000 clones listed, around nine tenths are singletons. Sample: CD4+ or CD8+ T cells sorted from blood, taken in a trial of the OX40 agonist ivuxolimab. These receptors all come from an adult with an advanced solid tumor such as melanoma, head and neck, liver or kidney cancer.

This chain joins TRBV27 and TRBJ2-7; 9 bases align to TRBD1. This CDR3 contains 13 residues. V was pared by 4 bases and J by 12 bases, with 10 bases of the junction left unmatched. Germline V CDR1 and CDR2: MNHEY, SMNVEV (reference sequence). The CDR3 sequence: CASSSRRGQGRYF. CDR3 DNA sequence: TGTGCCAGCAGTTCCCGTCGGGGACAGGGTCGGTACTTC.

The chain uses TRBV12-5 and TRBJ2-6; D is ambiguous. This CDR3 contains 13 residues. Germline values: CDR1 LGHNT, CDR2 FRNRAP. V dropped 7 bases and J dropped 1 base, with 5 bases sitting between them. The CDR3 coding sequence is TGTGCTAGTGCCGCGTCTGGGGCCAACGTCCTGACTTTC. Residues: CASAASGANVLTF.

Here the CDR3 reads CASSLAAGGTQDTQYF. Written as DNA, the CDR3 is TGTGCCAGCAGCTTAGCGGCAGGGGGAACCCAAGATACGCAGTATTTT. The chain combines TRBV7-8 with TRBJ2-3; 7 nucleotides match TRBD1. This CDR3 contains 16 residues. Germline CDR1 reads SGHVS; CDR2 reads FQNEAQ. Germline trimming cut 0 bases from V and 5 bases from J; bases unmatched to any gene: 8.

The chain uses TRBV6-6 and TRBJ1-6, with 7 bases aligning to TRBD1. In germline, CDR1 is MNHNY, CDR2 SVGAGI (reference sequence). The CDR3 totals 15 residues. The ends lost 6 bases at V and 8 bases at J; junction bases unmatched: 10. DNA for the CDR3: TGTGCCAGCAGCCCACAGGGGTCTAGGGATTCACCCCTCCACTTT. Protein: CASSPQGSRDSPLHF.

The chain has TRBV6-5 and TRBJ1-1; tentative D call: TRBD1 (6 bases). Germline V gene data show CDR1 as MNHEY and CDR2 as SVGAGI. This CDR3 is built from 14 residues. Trimming removed 5 bases at V and 8 bases at J, with 18 bases between. CDR3 nucleotide sequence: TGTGCCAGCAGTCTCCAGGACGACAGGCCCGAAGCTTTCTTT. This gives the protein CASSLQDDRPEAFF.

The chain uses TRBV29-1 and TRBJ1-4, with a tentative D call TRBD1 (6 bases). The germline CDR1 and CDR2 sequences are SQVTM and ANQGSEA. The CDR3 is 12 amino acids. V lost 6 bases and J lost 8, with 13 bases in between. CDR3 sequence reads: CSVAGGREKLFF. CDR3 nucleotide sequence: TGCAGCGTCGCCGGGGGCCGGGAAAAACTGTTTTTT. Using reference TRBV29-1 and TRBJ1-4 for the parts outside the CDR3, the full variable domain is SAVISQKPSRDICQRGTSLTIQCQVDSQVTMMFWYRQQPGQSLTLIATANQGSEATYESGFVIDKFPISRPNLTFSTLTVSNMSPEDSSIYLCSVAGGREKLFFGSGTQLSVL.

The chain joins TRBV6-5 to TRBJ2-2; the match to TRBD1 covers 7 bases. The germline V gene encodes CDR1 MNHEY and CDR2 SVGAGI. This CDR3 has 15 amino acids. Trimming at V came to 4 bases and at J to 0 bases, leaving 2 bases not matched to a gene. The CDR3 here is CASSSGTANTGELFF. The CDR3 DNA sequence: TGTGCCAGCAGTTCCGGGACAGCGAACACCGGGGAGCTGTTTTTT.

The chain couples TRBV6-5 to TRBJ1-5; D is unresolved. Germline V gives CDR1 MNHEY, CDR2 SVGAGI. V lost 5 bases and J lost 3, with 14 bases in between. CDR3 length: 15 amino acids. Written as DNA, the CDR3 is TGTGCCAGCAGTAAGAACCAGGACCTCAATCAGCCCCAGCATTTT. It translates to CASSKNQDLNQPQHF.

V and J are TRBV11-2 and TRBJ2-3; D may be TRBD1 or TRBD2 (5 bases each). Germline CDR1 and CDR2: SGHAT and FQNNGV. The length of the CDR3 is 18 residues. Trimming shortened V by 5 bases and J by 3 bases, and 24 bases separated the two germline ends. The CDR3 is CASSRFAGTSVGTDTQYF. The CDR3, as DNA: TGTGCCAGCAGCCGTTTTGCCGGGACCTCAGTGGGTACAGATACGCAGTATTTT.

This clone was counted a single time. Germline is not matched at one junction end, which may reflect a read error. The V gene is TRBV7-3, the J gene TRBJ2-7; D gene unclear. Germline-derived CDR1 and CDR2 are SGHTA and FQGTGA. The CDR3 is 14 residues long. The CDR3: CASSLIAHAGPLDF. CDR3 in DNA: TGTGCCAGCAGCTTAATTGCTCATGCCGGACCGCTAGACTTC.

The V gene is TRBV5-1, the J gene TRBJ2-6; D possibly corresponds to TRBD1 (6 bases). This CDR3 has 17 residues. The V end was cut by 5 bases, the J end by 0 bases, with 15 bases between. Per germline, CDR1 SGHRS and CDR2 YFSETQ. The CDR3 sequence: CASSQDRTDSGANVLTF. DNA for the CDR3: TGCGCCAGCAGTCAGGACAGAACTGACTCTGGGGCCAACGTCCTGACTTTC.

J is TRBJ2-1 and V is TRBV28; 7 bases are a match to TRBD2. This CDR3 contains 19 residues. The germline CDR1 and CDR2 sequences are MDHEN and SYDVKM. V lost 3 bases, J lost 0 bases, and 14 bases stayed unmatched. Written as DNA, the CDR3 is TGTGCCAGCAGTTTCGTTGTGGGGGGGGAACCTAGCTCCTACAATGAGCAGTTCTTC. As protein: CASSFVVGGEPSSYNEQFF.

This clone was picked up a small number of times. This rearrangement joins TRBV18 to TRBJ2-7, with D maybe TRBD2 (5 bases). Germline assignment: CDR1 KGHSH and CDR2 LQKENI. Trimming cost V 1 base and J 6 bases, with 7 bases left between them. The CDR3 totals 12 residues. CDR3 sequence (DNA): TGTGCCAGCTCACCACAAGAGGGCGAGCAGTACTTC. This codes for CASSPQEGEQYF.

The chain employs TRBV5-1 and TRBJ2-5; the D gene is possibly TRBD1 (5 bases). CDR3 size: 14 residues. Germline V gives CDR1 SGHRS, CDR2 YFSETQ. Trimming left V 4 bases short and J 5 bases short, with 15 bases between. CDR3: CASSLMGPAETQYF. CDR3 DNA sequence: TGCGCCAGCAGCCTCATGGGGCCCGCCGAGACCCAGTACTTC.

The chain has TRBV2 and TRBJ2-7; perhaps TRBD1 as D (5 bases). This CDR3 has 13 amino acids. Per the germline V gene, CDR1 is SNHLY and CDR2 is FYNNEI. The V gene lost 7 bases and the J gene lost 3 bases, with 13 bases spanning the gap. CDR3 nucleotide sequence: TGTGCCAGCACCAAGGGGCCCGGCTACGAGCAGTACTTC. This encodes CASTKGPGYEQYF.

The chain uses TRBV5-4 and TRBJ1-1; maybe TRBD1 (5 bases). Germline loops: CDR1 SGHNT, CDR2 YYREEE (reference sequence). The ends were cut back, 0 bases at V and 1 base at J, with 10 bases in the middle. This CDR3 region has 15 residues. CDR3 amino acids: CASSLVEGKNTEAFF. The CDR3 DNA sequence: TGTGCCAGCAGCTTGGTGGAGGGGAAGAACACTGAAGCTTTCTTT. Combining the CDR3 with reference TRBV5-4 and TRBJ1-1 gives the whole variable domain ETGVTQSPTHLIKTRGQQVTLRCSSQSGHNTVSWYQQALGQGPQFIFQYYREEENGRGNFPPRFSGLQFPNYSSELNVNALELDDSALYLCASSLVEGKNTEAFFGQGTRLTVV.

The chain is built from TRBV9 and TRBJ2-5; TRBD2 is a possible D gene (7 bases). This CDR3 has 14 residues. The germline gives CDR1 SGDLS, CDR2 YYNGEE. V shed 2 bases and J shed 3 bases, with 11 bases lying between them. The CDR3 DNA reads as TGTGCCAGCAGCGTGGGAGGGGGGGAAGAGACCCAGTACTTC. Translated: CASSVGGGEETQYF.

The chain recombines TRBV7-2 with TRBJ2-7; D is undetermined. Trimming removed 4 bases at V and 3 bases at J, with 13 bases between. Per germline, CDR1 SGHTA and CDR2 FQGNSA. This CDR3 contains 14 residues. The CDR3 nucleotides are TGTGCCAGCAGCTCAAAAGGGAACTTCTACGAGCAGTACTTC. Its protein product is CASSSKGNFYEQYF.

The chain carries TRBV7-2 and TRBJ2-7; D assignment may be TRBD1 or TRBD2 (5 bases each). The CDR3 has 15 amino acids. Germline CDR1 and CDR2: SGHTA and FQGNSA. Trimming removed 5 bases from V and 2 bases from J, with 16 bases in between. CDR3 region: CASSEAQGPPYEQYF. CDR3 in DNA: TGTGCCAGCAGCGAAGCCCAGGGACCCCCCTACGAGCAGTACTTC.